The rows below give T cell receptor beta chains drawn from one sample of a study of T cells in Graves' hyperthyroidism and ophthalmopathy. TCRdb re-analysed the multiplex PCR reads in MiXCR, keeping a single row per CDR3 protein. The data contain 370,000 or so distinct CDR3 sequences, roughly 12% of them singletons. The sequencing input was blood. These receptors were taken from a man under 40 with Graves' hyperthyroidism that later progressed to Graves' ophthalmopathy. CDR3s leave out the opening cysteine and the closing phenylalanine or tryptophan. The order of the fields is V gene, clone size, J gene, CDR3 protein. Some rows mark clone size as missing; the rest say once, few, many or name a class of expanded clone.

V gene: TRBV7-9
clone size: many
J gene: TRBJ1-4
CDR3 protein: ASSPGQGAEKLF

V gene: TRBV11-2
clone size: few
J gene: TRBJ1-4
CDR3 protein: ASSLGLGLGEKLF

V gene: TRBV4-1
clone size: .
J gene: TRBJ2-7
CDR3 protein: ASSQTPGENYEQY

V gene: TRBV12-5
clone size: few
J gene: TRBJ2-1
CDR3 protein: ASGSLGGDEQF

V gene: TRBV7-3
clone size: many
J gene: TRBJ1-3
CDR3 protein: ASSLAGLRGNTIY

V gene: TRBV6-5
clone size: .
J gene: TRBJ2-3
CDR3 protein: ASSYQLGTDTQY

V gene: TRBV7-9
clone size: .
J gene: TRBJ1-2
CDR3 protein: ASSAGTGGISGYT

V gene: TRBV25-1
clone size: few
J gene: TRBJ1-1
CDR3 protein: ASKKGGNTEAF

V gene: TRBV5-4
clone size: .
J gene: TRBJ2-5
CDR3 protein: ASSLGLAGGEETQY

V gene: TRBV28
clone size: many
J gene: TRBJ1-4
CDR3 protein: ASRSDLREKLF

V gene: TRBV5-1
clone size: few
J gene: TRBJ2-5
CDR3 protein: ASSPRRRYQETQY

V gene: TRBV20-1
clone size: once
J gene: TRBJ1-2
CDR3 protein: SARGGGHGYT

V gene: TRBV4-1
clone size: .
J gene: TRBJ2-7
CDR3 protein: ASSQVFVQTPHEQY

V gene: TRBV28
clone size: .
J gene: TRBJ2-7
CDR3 protein: ASGKSEVYEQY

V gene: TRBV5-5
clone size: few
J gene: TRBJ1-2
CDR3 protein: ASSWIHEGLYGYT

V gene: TRBV3-1
clone size: .
J gene: TRBJ2-4
CDR3 protein: ASSQVWGLAGGFSKNIQY

V gene: TRBV28
clone size: many
J gene: TRBJ1-1
CDR3 protein: ASSSGQGAEAF

V gene: TRBV5-6
clone size: many
J gene: TRBJ1-4
CDR3 protein: ASSPPGASEKLF

V gene: TRBV30
clone size: few
J gene: TRBJ1-1
CDR3 protein: AWGGQGFAAF

V gene: TRBV7-2
clone size: many
J gene: TRBJ2-3
CDR3 protein: ASSSTRATDTQY

V gene: TRBV27
clone size: many
J gene: TRBJ2-3
CDR3 protein: ASRTGTSGGAGDTQY

V gene: TRBV27
clone size: many
J gene: TRBJ1-5
CDR3 protein: ASSLLGSNQPQH

V gene: TRBV10-2
clone size: .
J gene: TRBJ2-4
CDR3 protein: ASARRGRVKDKNIQY

V gene: TRBV5-1
clone size: many
J gene: TRBJ2-1
CDR3 protein: ASSGSGGNYNEQF